The subject of this entry is one TCR beta chain. Its antigen is currently unknown. This clone may be a read error of a much larger clone one base away. TCRdb recomputed calls from the reads with MiXCR, one row per CDR3 protein. The sample carries about 450,000 distinct CDR3 sequences, approximately 30% recorded once. V shed 2 bases, J shed 6 bases, and the junction held 10 bases outside the gene matches. CDR3 size: 17 residues. CDR1 is SGHTA and CDR2 is FQGNSA in the germline V gene. This entry is derived from a study of T cell repertoires in cytomegalovirus infection. Study background: Evidence of both CMV infection and a matching HLA type came from public TCR beta signatures. Broader study findings: Cumulative frequency of public TCR beta families picked out carriers of CMV plus the relevant HLA.

The V and J genes are TRBV7-2 and TRBJ2-2, with 9 bases matching TRBD2. Material: PBMCs. The sequence derives from a human donor in good health (CMV status not recorded). Some clones in this sample may be carry-over from other donors' samples. The CDR3 sequence: CASSLITSGPGAGELFF. Here the CDR3 DNA reads TGTGCCAGCAGCTTAATTACTAGCGGGCCGGGAGCCGGGGAGCTGTTTTTT.